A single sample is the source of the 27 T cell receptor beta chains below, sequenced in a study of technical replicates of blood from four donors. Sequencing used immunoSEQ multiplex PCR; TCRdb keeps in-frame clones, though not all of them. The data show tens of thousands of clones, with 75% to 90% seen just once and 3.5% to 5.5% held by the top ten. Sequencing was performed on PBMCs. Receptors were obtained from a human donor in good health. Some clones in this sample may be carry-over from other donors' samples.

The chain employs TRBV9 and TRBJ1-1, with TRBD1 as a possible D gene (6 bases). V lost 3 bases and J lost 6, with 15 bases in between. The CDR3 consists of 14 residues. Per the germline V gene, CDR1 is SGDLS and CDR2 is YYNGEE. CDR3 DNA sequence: TGTGCCAGCAGCGAACAACAGGGTCCTGCTGAAGCTTTCTTT. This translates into CASSEQQGPAEAFF.

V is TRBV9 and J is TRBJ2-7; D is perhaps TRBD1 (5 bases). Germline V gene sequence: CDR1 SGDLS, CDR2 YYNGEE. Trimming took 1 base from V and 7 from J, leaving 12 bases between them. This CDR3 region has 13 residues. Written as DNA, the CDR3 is TGTGCCAGCAGCGTAACAGGCGTGGGGGAGCAGTACTTC. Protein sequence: CASSVTGVGEQYF.

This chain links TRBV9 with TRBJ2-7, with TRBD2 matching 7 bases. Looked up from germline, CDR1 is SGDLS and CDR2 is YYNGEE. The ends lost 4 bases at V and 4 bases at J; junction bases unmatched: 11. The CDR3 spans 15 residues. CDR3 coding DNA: TGTGCCAGCAGCCCGGGCCCGGTCGGGGGGTACGAGCAGTACTTC. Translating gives CASSPGPVGGYEQYF.

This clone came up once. The CDR3 nucleotides are TGTGCCAGCAGCTTTGAAACCGGGACTAGCGGGGGGAAGCAGTACTTC. It encodes CASSFETGTSGGKQYF. This rearrangement joins TRBV7-9 to TRBJ2-7; 15 nucleotides match TRBD2. Per germline, CDR1 SEHNR and CDR2 FQNEAQ (reference sequence). V trimming: 3 bases; J trimming: 8 bases; junction bases outside the gene matches: 8. The CDR3 is made up of 16 amino acids.

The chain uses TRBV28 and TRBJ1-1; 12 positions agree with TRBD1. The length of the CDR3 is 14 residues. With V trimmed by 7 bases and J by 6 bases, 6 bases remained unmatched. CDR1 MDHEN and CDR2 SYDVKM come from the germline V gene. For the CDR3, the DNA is TGTGCCAGCACCGCCGGGACAGGGGGCTCTGAAGCTTTCTTT. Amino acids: CASTAGTGGSEAFF.

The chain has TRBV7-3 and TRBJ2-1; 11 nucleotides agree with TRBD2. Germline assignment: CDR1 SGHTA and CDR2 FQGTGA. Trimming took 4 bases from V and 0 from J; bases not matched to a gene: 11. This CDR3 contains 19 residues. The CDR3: CASSSPGTSGSSSYNEQFF. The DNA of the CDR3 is TGTGCCAGCAGCTCACCCGGGACTAGCGGATCGAGCTCCTACAATGAGCAGTTCTTC.

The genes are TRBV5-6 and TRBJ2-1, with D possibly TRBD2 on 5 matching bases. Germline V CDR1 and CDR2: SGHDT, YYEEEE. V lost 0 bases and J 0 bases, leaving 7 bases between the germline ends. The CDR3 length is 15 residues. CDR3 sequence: CASSLAGSSYNEQFF. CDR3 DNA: TGTGCCAGCAGCTTGGCGGGAAGCTCCTACAATGAGCAGTTCTTC.

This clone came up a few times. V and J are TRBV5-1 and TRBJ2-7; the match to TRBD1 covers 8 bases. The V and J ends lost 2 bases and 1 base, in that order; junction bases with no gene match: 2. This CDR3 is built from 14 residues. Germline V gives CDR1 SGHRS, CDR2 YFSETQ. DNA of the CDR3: TGCGCCAGCAGCTTCAGGGGGCTGTCCTACGAGCAGTACTTC. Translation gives CASSFRGLSYEQYF.

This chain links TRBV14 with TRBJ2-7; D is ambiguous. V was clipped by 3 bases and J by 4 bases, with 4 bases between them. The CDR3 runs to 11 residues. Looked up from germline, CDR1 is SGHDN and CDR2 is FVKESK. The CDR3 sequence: CASSQTYEQYF. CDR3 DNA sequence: TGTGCCAGCAGCCAGACTTACGAGCAGTACTTC. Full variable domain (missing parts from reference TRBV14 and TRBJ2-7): EAGVTQFPSHSVIEKGQTVTLRCDPISGHDNLYWYRRVMGKEIKFLLHFVKESKQDESGMPNNRFLAERTGGTYSTLKVQPAELEDSGVYFCASSQTYEQYFGPGTRLTVT.

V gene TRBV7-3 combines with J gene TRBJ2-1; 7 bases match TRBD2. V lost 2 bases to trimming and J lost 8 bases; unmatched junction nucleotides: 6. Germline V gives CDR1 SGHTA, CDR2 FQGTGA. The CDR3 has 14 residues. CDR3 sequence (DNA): TGTGCCAGCAGCTTAGCGGGAGTTAAAGATGAGCAGTTCTTC. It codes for CASSLAGVKDEQFF.

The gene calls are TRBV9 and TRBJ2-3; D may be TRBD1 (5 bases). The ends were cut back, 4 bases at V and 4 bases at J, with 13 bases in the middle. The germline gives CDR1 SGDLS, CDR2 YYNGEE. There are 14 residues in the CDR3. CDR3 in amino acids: CASSSGRKADTQYF. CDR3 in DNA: TGTGCCAGCAGCTCAGGGCGGAAGGCAGATACGCAGTATTTT.

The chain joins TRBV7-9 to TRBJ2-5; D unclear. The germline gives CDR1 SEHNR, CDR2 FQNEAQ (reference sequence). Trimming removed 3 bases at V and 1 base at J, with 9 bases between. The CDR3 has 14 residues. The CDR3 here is CASSFPVIQETQYF. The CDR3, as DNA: TGTGCCAGCAGCTTTCCGGTCATCCAAGAGACCCAGTACTTC.

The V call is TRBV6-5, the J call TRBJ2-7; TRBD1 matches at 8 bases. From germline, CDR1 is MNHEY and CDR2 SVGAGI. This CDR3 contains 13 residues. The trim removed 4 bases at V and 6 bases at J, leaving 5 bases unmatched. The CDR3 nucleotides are TGTGCCAGCAGTTTCGGACAGGGAGTCGAGCAGTACTTC. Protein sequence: CASSFGQGVEQYF.

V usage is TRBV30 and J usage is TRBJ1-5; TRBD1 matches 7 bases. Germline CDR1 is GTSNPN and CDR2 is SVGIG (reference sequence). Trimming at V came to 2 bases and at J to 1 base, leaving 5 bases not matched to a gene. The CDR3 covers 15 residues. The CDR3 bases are TGTGCCTGGAGTACCGGGACAGTGAGCAATCAGCCCCAGCATTTT. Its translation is CAWSTGTVSNQPQHF. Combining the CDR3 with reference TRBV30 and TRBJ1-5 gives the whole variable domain SQTIHQWPATLVQPVGSPLSLECTVEGTSNPNLYWYRQAAGRGLQLLFYSVGIGQISSEVPQNLSASRPQDRQFILSSKKLLLSDSGFYLCAWSTGTVSNQPQHFGDGTRLSIL.

The DNA for the CDR3 is TGTGCCAGCAGTAGGCTAGCGGGTTTGGAGACCTACAATGAGCAGTTCTTC. It codes for CASSRLAGLETYNEQFF. This chain uses TRBV13 with TRBJ2-1, with 8 nucleotides matching TRBD2. From germline, CDR1 is PRHDT and CDR2 FYEKMQ (reference sequence). The CDR3 sequence is 17 residues long. Trimming at V came to 6 bases and at J to 2 bases, leaving 12 bases not matched to a gene.

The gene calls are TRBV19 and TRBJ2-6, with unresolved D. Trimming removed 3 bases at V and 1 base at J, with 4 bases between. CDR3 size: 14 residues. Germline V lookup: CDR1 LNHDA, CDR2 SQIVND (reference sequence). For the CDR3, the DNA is TGTGCCAGTAGTATGAGTTCTGGGGCCAACGTCCTGACTTTC. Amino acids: CASSMSSGANVLTF.

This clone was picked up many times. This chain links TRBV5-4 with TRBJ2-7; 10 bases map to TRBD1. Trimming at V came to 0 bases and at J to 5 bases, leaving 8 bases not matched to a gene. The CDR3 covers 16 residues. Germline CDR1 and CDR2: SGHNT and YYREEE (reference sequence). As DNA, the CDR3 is TGTGCCAGCAGCTTGGCCGCAGGGGACAGGGGCCACGAGCAGTACTTC. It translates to CASSLAAGDRGHEQYF.

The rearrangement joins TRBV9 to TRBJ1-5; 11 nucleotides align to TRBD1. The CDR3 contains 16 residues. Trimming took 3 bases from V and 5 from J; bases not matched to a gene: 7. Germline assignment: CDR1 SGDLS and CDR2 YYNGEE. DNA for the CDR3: TGTGCCAGCAGCGCTACGGACAGGGGGCCTTATCAGCCCCAGCATTTT. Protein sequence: CASSATDRGPYQPQHF.

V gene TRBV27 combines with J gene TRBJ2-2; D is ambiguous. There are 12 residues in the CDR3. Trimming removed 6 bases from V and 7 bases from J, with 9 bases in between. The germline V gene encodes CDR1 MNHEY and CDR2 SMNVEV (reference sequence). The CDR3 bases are TGTGCCAGCAGGCAAGACATCGGGGAGCTGTTTTTT. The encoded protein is CASRQDIGELFF.

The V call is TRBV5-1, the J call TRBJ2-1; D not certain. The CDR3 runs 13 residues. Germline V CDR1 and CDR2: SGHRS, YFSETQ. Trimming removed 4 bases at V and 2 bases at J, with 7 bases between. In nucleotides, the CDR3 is TGCGCCAGCAGCCTTCAGGCCTACAATGAGCAGTTCTTC. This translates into CASSLQAYNEQFF. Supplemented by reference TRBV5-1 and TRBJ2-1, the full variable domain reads KAGVTQTPRYLIKTRGQQVTLSCSPISGHRSVSWYQQTPGQGLQFLFEYFSETQRNKGNFPGRFSGRQFSNSRSEMNVSTLELGDSALYLCASSLQAYNEQFFGPGTRLTVL.

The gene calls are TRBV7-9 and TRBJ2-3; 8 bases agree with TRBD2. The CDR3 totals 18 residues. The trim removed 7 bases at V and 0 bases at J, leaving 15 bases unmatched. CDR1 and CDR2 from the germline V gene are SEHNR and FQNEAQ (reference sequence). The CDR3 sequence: CASIHSDREGPSTDTQYF. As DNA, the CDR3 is TGTGCCAGCATCCACAGCGACCGGGAGGGTCCTAGCACAGATACGCAGTATTTT.

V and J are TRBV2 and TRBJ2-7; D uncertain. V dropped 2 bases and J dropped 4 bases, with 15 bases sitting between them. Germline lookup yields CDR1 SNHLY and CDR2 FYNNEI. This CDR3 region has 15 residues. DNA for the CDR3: TGTGCCAGCAGTGAACTGGTAGGAGAAAGTTACGAGCAGTACTTC. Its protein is CASSELVGESYEQYF.

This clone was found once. This CDR3 is CASSFRTGGYGNTIYF. For the CDR3, the DNA is TGTGCCAGCAGCTTCCGGACAGGGGGCTATGGAAACACCATATATTTT. The genes are TRBV13 and TRBJ1-3; 11 bases are shared with TRBD1. This CDR3 comprises 16 residues. Looked up from germline, CDR1 is PRHDT and CDR2 is FYEKMQ (reference sequence). The V and J ends lost 3 bases and 3 bases, in that order; junction bases with no gene match: 4.

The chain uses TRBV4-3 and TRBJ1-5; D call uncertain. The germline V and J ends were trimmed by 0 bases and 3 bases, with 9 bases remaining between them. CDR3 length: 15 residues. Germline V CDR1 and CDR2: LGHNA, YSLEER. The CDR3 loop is CASSQDPGVNQPQHF. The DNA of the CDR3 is TGCGCCAGCAGCCAAGATCCCGGGGTCAATCAGCCCCAGCATTTT.

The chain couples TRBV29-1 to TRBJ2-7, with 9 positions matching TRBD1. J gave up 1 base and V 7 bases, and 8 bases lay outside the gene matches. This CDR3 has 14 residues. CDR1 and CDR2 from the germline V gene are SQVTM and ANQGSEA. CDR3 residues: CSAIGTGWSYEQYF. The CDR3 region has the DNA TGCAGCGCTATCGGGACAGGGTGGTCCTACGAGCAGTACTTC.

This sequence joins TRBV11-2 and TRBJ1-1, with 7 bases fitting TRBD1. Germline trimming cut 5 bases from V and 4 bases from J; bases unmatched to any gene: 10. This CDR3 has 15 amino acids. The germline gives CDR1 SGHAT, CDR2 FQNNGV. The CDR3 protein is CASSNTRGLSTEAFF. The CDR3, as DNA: TGTGCCAGCAGCAATACTAGGGGGCTGAGCACTGAAGCTTTCTTT.

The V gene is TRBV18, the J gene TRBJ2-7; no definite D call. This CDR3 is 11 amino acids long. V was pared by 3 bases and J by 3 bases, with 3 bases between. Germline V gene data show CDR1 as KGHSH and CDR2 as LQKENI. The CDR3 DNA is TGTGCCAGCTCACCCAACTACGAGCAGTACTTC. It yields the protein CASSPNYEQYF.